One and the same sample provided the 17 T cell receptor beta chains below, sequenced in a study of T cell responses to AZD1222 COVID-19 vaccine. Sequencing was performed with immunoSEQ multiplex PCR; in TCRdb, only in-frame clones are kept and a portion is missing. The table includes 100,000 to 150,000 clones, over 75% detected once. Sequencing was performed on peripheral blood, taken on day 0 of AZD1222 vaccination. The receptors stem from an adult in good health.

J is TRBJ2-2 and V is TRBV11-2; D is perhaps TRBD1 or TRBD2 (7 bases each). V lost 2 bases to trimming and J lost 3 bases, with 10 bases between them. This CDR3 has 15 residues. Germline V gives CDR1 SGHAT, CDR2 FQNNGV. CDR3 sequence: CASSLSGGDTGELFF. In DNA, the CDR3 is TGTGCCAGCAGCTTATCAGGGGGGGACACCGGGGAGCTGTTTTTT.

This CDR3 is CATSDSHRGPYGYTF. The CDR3 DNA reads as TGTGCCACCAGTGATTCTCACAGGGGGCCCTATGGCTACACCTTC. This chain joins TRBV24-1 and TRBJ1-2; 9 nucleotides align to TRBD1. This CDR3 is built from 15 residues. The germline V gene has CDR1 KGHDR and CDR2 SFDVKD. Trimming cost V 2 bases and J 4 bases; bases outside gene matches: 4.

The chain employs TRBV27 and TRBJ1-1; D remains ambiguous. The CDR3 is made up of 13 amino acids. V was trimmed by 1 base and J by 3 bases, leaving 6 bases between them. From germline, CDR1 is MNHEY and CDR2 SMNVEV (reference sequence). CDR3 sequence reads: CASSLYGHTEAFF. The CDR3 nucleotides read TGTGCCAGCAGTTTATATGGCCACACTGAAGCTTTCTTT.

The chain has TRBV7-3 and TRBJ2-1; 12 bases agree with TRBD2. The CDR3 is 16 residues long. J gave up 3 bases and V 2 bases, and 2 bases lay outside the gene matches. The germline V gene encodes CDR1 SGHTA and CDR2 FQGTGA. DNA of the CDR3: TGTGCCAGCAGCTTAGAACTAGCGGGGGGCTACAATGAGCAGTTCTTC. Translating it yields CASSLELAGGYNEQFF. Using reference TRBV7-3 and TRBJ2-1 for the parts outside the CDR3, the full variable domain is GAGVSQTPSNKVTEKGKYVELRCDPISGHTALYWYRQSLGQGPEFLIYFQGTGAADDSGLPNDRFFAVRPEGSVSTLKIQRTERGDSAVYLCASSLELAGGYNEQFFGPGTRLTVL.

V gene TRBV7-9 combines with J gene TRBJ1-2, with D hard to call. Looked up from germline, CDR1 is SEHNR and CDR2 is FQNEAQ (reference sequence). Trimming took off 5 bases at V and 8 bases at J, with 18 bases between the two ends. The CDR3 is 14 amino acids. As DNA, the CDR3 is TGTGCCAGCAGCACTCTGGAGGTACGGGAGGGCTACACCTTC. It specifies CASSTLEVREGYTF.

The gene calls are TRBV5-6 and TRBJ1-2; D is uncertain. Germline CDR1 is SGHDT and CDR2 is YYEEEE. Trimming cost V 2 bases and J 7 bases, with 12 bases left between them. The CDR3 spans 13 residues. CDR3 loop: CASSFRSSIGYTF. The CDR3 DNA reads TGTGCCAGCAGCTTTCGCTCCTCCATTGGCTACACCTTC.

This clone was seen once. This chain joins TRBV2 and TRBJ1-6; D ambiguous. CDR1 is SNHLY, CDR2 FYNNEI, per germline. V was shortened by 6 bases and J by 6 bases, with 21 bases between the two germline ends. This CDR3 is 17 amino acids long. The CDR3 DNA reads TGTGCCAGCAGCGGCGGGCCCAGCCCTACTCCTAATTCACCCCTCCACTTT. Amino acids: CASSGGPSPTPNSPLHF.

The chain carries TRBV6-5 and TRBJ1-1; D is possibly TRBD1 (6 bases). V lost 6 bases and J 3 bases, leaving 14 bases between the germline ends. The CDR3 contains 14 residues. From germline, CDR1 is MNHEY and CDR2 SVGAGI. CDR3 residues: CASRAAGVDTEAFF. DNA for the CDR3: TGTGCCAGCAGAGCAGCAGGGGTGGACACTGAAGCTTTCTTT.

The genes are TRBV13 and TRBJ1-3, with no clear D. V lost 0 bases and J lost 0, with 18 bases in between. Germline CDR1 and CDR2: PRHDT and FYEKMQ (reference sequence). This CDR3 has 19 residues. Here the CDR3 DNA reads TGTGCCAGCAGCTTAGGCCTAAGGGCAGCACTTCACTCTGGAAACACCATATATTTT. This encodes CASSLGLRAALHSGNTIYF.

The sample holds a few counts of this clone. The CDR3 nucleotides read TGTGCCATCAACGAGGGACGGCCTGGTGAAAAACTGTTTTTT. Its protein product is CAINEGRPGEKLFF. The gene calls are TRBV6-5 and TRBJ1-4; maybe TRBD1 (5 bases). V lost 10 bases and J 7 bases, leaving 19 bases between the germline ends. The CDR3 covers 14 residues. The V gene's germline CDR1 is MNHEY and CDR2 SVGAGI.

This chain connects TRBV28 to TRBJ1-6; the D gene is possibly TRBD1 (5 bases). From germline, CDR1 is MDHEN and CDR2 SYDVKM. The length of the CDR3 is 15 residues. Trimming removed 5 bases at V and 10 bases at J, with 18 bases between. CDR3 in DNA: TGTGCCAGCAGTCAGGTGACAGCGTTTGAGTCACCCCTCCACTTT. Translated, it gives CASSQVTAFESPLHF.

The CDR3 region is CACPGGRYNSPLHF. The CDR3 nucleotides are TGTGCCTGCCCGGGGGGACGGTATAATTCACCCCTCCACTTT. V is TRBV30 and J is TRBJ1-6, with D possibly TRBD1 on 5 matching bases. CDR1 is GTSNPN and CDR2 is SVGIG in the germline V gene (reference sequence). The V and J ends lost 6 bases and 4 bases respectively, with 13 bases between them. The CDR3 totals 14 residues.

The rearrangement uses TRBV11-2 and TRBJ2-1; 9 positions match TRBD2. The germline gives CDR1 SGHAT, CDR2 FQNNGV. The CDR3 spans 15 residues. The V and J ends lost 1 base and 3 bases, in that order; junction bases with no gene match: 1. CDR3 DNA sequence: TGTGCCAGCAGCTTAGGCGGGGGGGTCTACAATGAGCAGTTCTTC. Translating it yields CASSLGGGVYNEQFF.

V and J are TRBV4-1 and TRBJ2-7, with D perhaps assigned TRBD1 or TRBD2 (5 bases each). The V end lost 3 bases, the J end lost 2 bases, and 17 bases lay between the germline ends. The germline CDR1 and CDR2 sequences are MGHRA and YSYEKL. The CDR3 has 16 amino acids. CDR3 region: CASSQDTAAVTYEQYF. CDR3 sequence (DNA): TGCGCCAGCAGCCAGGACACTGCAGCGGTGACCTACGAGCAGTACTTC.

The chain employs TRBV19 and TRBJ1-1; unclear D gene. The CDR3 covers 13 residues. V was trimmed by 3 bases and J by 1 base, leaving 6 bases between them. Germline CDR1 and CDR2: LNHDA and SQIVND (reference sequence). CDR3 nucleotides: TGTGCCAGTAGTATTGTAAAGAACACTGAAGCTTTCTTT. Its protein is CASSIVKNTEAFF.

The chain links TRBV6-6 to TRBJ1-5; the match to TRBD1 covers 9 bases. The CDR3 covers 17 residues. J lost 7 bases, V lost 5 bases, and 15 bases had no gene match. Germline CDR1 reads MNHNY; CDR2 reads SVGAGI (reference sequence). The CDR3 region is CASSRAGQGSMSQPQHF. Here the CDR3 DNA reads TGTGCCAGCAGTCGGGCGGGACAGGGATCGATGTCCCAGCCCCAGCATTTT.

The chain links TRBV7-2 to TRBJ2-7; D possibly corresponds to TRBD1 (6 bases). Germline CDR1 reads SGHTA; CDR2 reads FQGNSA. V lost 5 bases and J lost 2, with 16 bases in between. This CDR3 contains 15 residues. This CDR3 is CASSAEWGPTYEQYF. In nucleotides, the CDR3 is TGTGCCAGCAGCGCGGAGTGGGGGCCCACCTACGAGCAGTACTTC.